A selection of T cell receptor beta chains follows, all from one sample in a study of identical twins. MiXCR was run by TCRdb on the 5' RACE reads, yielding one entry per CDR3 protein. The data contain roughly 350,000 distinct CDR3 sequences, around 9.7% of them singletons. The source material was naive T cells sorted from blood. The receptors here all came from a woman aged 45 to 65 in good health. The CDR3 runs from the conserved cysteine through the conserved F or W. Each record gives: J gene, clone size, D gene, V gene, CDR3 protein, CDR3 DNA. The D gene is left open where the match is weak. Some rows mark clone size as missing; the rest say once, few, many or name a class of expanded clone.

TRBJ2-1,few,-,TRBV5-1,CASSPGGVSGNEQFF,TGCGCCAGCAGCCCTGGTGGGGTTTCGGGGAATGAGCAGTTCTTC
TRBJ2-1,-,-,TRBV7-9,CASSLRRGSYNEQFF,TGTGCCAGCAGCTTAAGGCGCGGGTCCTACAATGAGCAGTTCTTC
TRBJ1-5,few,TRBD1,TRBV7-8,CASSSDRDHQPQHF,TGTGCCAGCAGCTCGGACAGGGACCATCAGCCCCAGCATTTT
TRBJ2-7,-,-,TRBV2,CASSALAIYEQYF,TGTGCCAGCAGTGCGCTAGCCATCTACGAGCAGTACTTC
TRBJ1-4,-,-,TRBV13,CASSLASLNEKLFF,TGTGCCAGCAGCTTAGCCAGCCTTAATGAAAAACTGTTTTTT
TRBJ2-2,few,-,TRBV5-5,CANNENTGELFF,TGTGCCAATAACGAGAACACCGGGGAGCTGTTTTTT
TRBJ2-3,-,-,TRBV5-1,CASSFARLGDTQYF,TGCGCCAGCAGCTTTGCGCGCCTGGGGGATACGCAGTATTTT
TRBJ1-5,few,TRBD1,TRBV12-3/TRBV12-4,CASRGTGAKQPQHF,TGTGCCAGCAGGGGGACAGGGGCTAAGCAGCCCCAGCATTTT
TRBJ1-1,-,TRBD1,TRBV7-9,CASSSPGTGDIEAFF,TGTGCCAGCAGCTCCCCCGGGACAGGGGACATTGAAGCTTTCTTT
TRBJ1-1,-,-,TRBV24-1,CAIKGGSGDTEAFF,TGTGCCATAAAAGGAGGCTCAGGGGACACTGAAGCTTTCTTT
TRBJ2-2,many,-,TRBV15,CATSGRGTFNTGELFF,TGTGCCACCAGCGGACGGGGGACTTTTAACACCGGGGAGCTGTTTTTT
TRBJ2-1,many,-,TRBV24-1,CATSDPYRDRGSEQFF,TGTGCCACCAGTGACCCTTACAGGGACCGTGGAAGTGAGCAGTTCTTC
TRBJ2-7,-,-,TRBV20-1,CSADGNYEQYF,TGCAGTGCGGACGGAAACTACGAGCAGTACTTC
TRBJ2-1,many,-,TRBV12-3/TRBV12-4,CASRKSEGLRGNEQFF,TGTGCCAGCAGAAAGTCCGAGGGACTTAGGGGCAATGAGCAGTTCTTC
TRBJ2-7,-,-,TRBV12-3/TRBV12-4,CASSPTVDHEQYF,TGTGCCAGCAGCCCTACGGTGGACCACGAGCAGTACTTT
TRBJ1-4,-,-,TRBV3-1,CASSQDWGAANEKLFF,TGTGCCAGCAGCCAAGATTGGGGGGCGGCTAATGAAAAACTGTTTTTT
TRBJ2-5,many,TRBD2,TRBV29-1,CSVDGGETQYF,TGCAGCGTTGACGGGGGGGAGACCCAGTACTTC
TRBJ2-7,few,-,TRBV12-5,CASGPTNRRRNYEQYF,TGTGCTAGTGGTCCCACCAACAGACGGAGAAACTACGAGCAGTACTTC
TRBJ2-7,once,-,TRBV11-2,CASSHWGRVYEQYF,TGTGCCAGCAGCCACTGGGGGCGGGTGTACGAGCAGTACTTC
TRBJ1-3,few,-,TRBV7-9,CASSGRLLSLTSVNTIYF,TGTGCCAGCAGCGGCCGGCTTTTATCTCTAACCTCTGTGAACACCATATATTTT
TRBJ2-4,many,-,TRBV6-2/TRBV6-3,CASSYNSPGLRDWNIQYF,TGTGCCAGCAGTTACAACTCACCGGGACTGAGGGATTGGAACATTCAGTACTTC
TRBJ2-1,-,TRBD2,TRBV7-9,CASSPPYRAGGSYNEQFF,TGTGCCAGCAGCCCCCCATATAGGGCGGGAGGGTCCTACAATGAGCAGTTCTTC
TRBJ2-7,many,-,TRBV24-1,CATSDSARGYEQYF,TGTGCCACCAGTGATTCGGCCAGGGGCTACGAGCAGTACTTC
TRBJ2-2,few,-,TRBV6-5,CASSYRQFMVSGELFF,TGTGCCAGCAGTTATCGGCAGTTCATGGTCTCGGGGGAGCTGTTTTTT
TRBJ2-1,many,-,TRBV12-3/TRBV12-4,CASSPPSRRWSYNEQFF,TGTGCCAGCAGTCCACCATCTAGGCGGTGGTCCTACAATGAGCAGTTCTTC
TRBJ2-1,-,-,TRBV9,CASSGLEYNEQFF,TGTGCCAGCAGCGGGCTAGAATACAATGAGCAGTTCTTC
TRBJ2-7,many,-,TRBV10-3,CAIRKEFHYEQYF,TGTGCCATCAGAAAGGAATTTCACTACGAGCAGTACTTC
TRBJ2-7,few,TRBD1,TRBV5-1,CASSLELGDRGLSYEQYF,TGCGCCAGCAGCTTGGAGTTGGGGGACAGGGGGCTCTCCTACGAGCAGTACTTC
TRBJ1-5,many,-,TRBV6-6,CASSYGGQPQHF,TGTGCCAGCAGTTACGGGGGGCAGCCCCAGCATTTT
TRBJ2-5,few,-,TRBV4-1,CASSQDHGGWVETQYF,TGCGCCAGCAGCCAAGATCACGGGGGATGGGTAGAGACCCAGTACTTC
TRBJ2-3,-,-,TRBV12-3/TRBV12-4,CASTPLGATDTQYF,TGTGCCAGCACCCCCCTGGGGGCGACAGATACGCAGTATTTT
TRBJ2-3,-,TRBD2,TRBV6-6,CASTSPGLQDTQYF,TGTGCCAGCACCAGTCCGGGACTACAAGATACGCAGTATTTT
TRBJ2-1,few,-,TRBV7-8,CASSFQTIPEQFF,TGTGCCAGCAGCTTTCAGACGATCCCTGAGCAGTTCTTC
TRBJ2-1,many,TRBD2,TRBV9,CASSAGSGRLRTNEQFF,TGTGCCAGCAGCGCAGGGAGCGGGAGGCTAAGGACCAATGAGCAGTTCTTC
TRBJ2-1,few,TRBD1,TRBV18,CASSPRQGVRNEQFF,TGTGCCAGCTCACCAAGACAGGGTGTTAGGAATGAGCAGTTCTTC
TRBJ1-1,-,-,TRBV12-3/TRBV12-4,CASSPAGPGAPTEAFF,TGTGCCAGCAGTCCCGCAGGGCCGGGGGCCCCAACTGAAGCTTTCTTT
TRBJ2-3,many,TRBD2,TRBV4-2,CASSQETSGRTDTQYF,TGTGCCAGCAGCCAAGAGACTAGCGGGAGGACAGATACGCAGTATTTT
TRBJ2-2,few,-,TRBV7-3,CASSRSGVRGTGELFF,TGTGCCAGCAGCCGGAGTGGGGTCCGCGGTACCGGGGAGCTGTTTTTT
TRBJ2-7,few,TRBD2,TRBV20-1,CSAIGGSSYEQYF,TGCAGTGCAATCGGGGGGTCCTCCTACGAGCAGTACTTC
TRBJ2-5,-,-,TRBV11-2,CASSLMWTDQETQYF,TGTGCCAGCAGCTTAATGTGGACAGACCAAGAGACCCAGTACTTC
TRBJ2-4,few,-,TRBV5-1,CASSLDDRIKNIQYF,TGCGCCAGCAGCTTGGATGACAGAATCAAAAACATTCAGTACTTC
TRBJ2-3,many,-,TRBV4-1,CASSQDTFIGDTQYF,TGCGCCAGCAGCCAAGACACGTTCATAGGCGATACGCAGTATTTT
TRBJ2-5,-,-,TRBV4-1,CASSPTGPLGETQYF,TGCGCCAGCAGCCCCACCGGCCCCCTGGGAGAGACCCAGTACTTC
TRBJ1-6,few,TRBD1,TRBV30,CAWRGQGYNSPLHF,TGTGCCTGGAGGGGACAGGGCTATAATTCACCCCTCCACTTT
TRBJ2-3,many,TRBD2,TRBV5-1,CASSFLAGVTTDTQYF,TGCGCCAGCAGCTTTCTAGCGGGAGTTACCACAGATACGCAGTATTTT
TRBJ2-5,few,-,TRBV20-1,CSARAEGGRYQETQYF,TGCAGTGCTAGAGCTGAGGGGGGTCGGTACCAAGAGACCCAGTACTTC
TRBJ2-2,few,-,TRBV24-1,CATSDLRGFYTGELFF,TGTGCCACCAGTGATTTGCGGGGCTTCTACACCGGGGAGCTGTTTTTT
TRBJ1-1,few,-,TRBV12-3/TRBV12-4,CASSLASWLNTEAFF,TGTGCCAGCAGTTTAGCCAGTTGGCTGAACACTGAAGCTTTCTTT
TRBJ1-2,many,-,TRBV12-3/TRBV12-4,CASSLALGAGYGYTF,TGTGCCAGCAGTTTAGCGCTCGGGGCAGGGTATGGCTACACCTTC
TRBJ2-7,few,-,TRBV4-1,CASSQDPGASYEQYF,TGCGCCAGCAGCCAAGATCCCGGAGCCTCCTACGAGCAGTACTTC
TRBJ1-1,-,-,TRBV29-1,CSVMGSDTEAFF,TGCAGCGTAATGGGGTCCGACACTGAAGCTTTCTTT